This T cell receptor beta chain stems from a study of blood T cell repertoires in COVID-19. The CDR3 has 19 residues. Produced via immunoSEQ multiplex PCR; TCRdb's table is partial and in-frame only. The repertoire holds about 210,000 clones, with approximately 89% as singletons. Material for sequencing was peripheral blood. The rearrangement uses TRBV21-1 and TRBJ2-4; the DNA was not compared with TRBD2, the D call given in the table. TRBV21-1 is reported as a pseudogene. The receptor comes from a woman between 40 and 55 years old with acute or convalescent COVID-19. The CDR3 sequence is CASSNEGGLPLLAKNIQYF. The CDR3 bases are TGTGCCAGCAGCAATGAGGGCGGCTTACCGTTACTTGCCAAAAACATTCAGTACTTC.